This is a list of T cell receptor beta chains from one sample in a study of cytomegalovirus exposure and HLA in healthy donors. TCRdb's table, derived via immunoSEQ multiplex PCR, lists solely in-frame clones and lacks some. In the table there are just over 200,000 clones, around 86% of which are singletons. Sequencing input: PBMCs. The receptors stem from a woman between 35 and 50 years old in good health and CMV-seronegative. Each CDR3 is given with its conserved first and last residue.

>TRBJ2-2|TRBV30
CAWSRMGLAGVPTGELFF
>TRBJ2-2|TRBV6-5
CASRPSGRASGELFF
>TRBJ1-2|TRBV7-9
CASSPQTPAHGYTF
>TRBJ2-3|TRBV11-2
CASSLPGENGDTQYF
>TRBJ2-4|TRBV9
CASSVDGSWDYIQYF
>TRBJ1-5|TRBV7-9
CASSTDRGRNQPQHF
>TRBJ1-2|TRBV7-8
CASSLDGVSRGYTF
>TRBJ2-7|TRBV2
CASKSQGSSYEQYF
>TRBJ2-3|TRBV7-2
CASSSWTGRTDTQYF
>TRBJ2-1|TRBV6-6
CASSPGGTYNEQFF
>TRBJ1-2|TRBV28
CASTLGTGFSSNYGYTF
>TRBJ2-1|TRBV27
CASSPGLAGGAGNEQFF